Shown below are 17 T cell receptor beta chains from a single sample sequenced in a study of blood T cells in healthy people across ages. The use of a sample-barcoded 5' primer and a J-beta primer mix characterized a second PCR of about 7 to 12 cycles. TCRdb ran MiXCR on the 5' RACE reads and lists one entry per CDR3 protein. The sample shows under 2 million distinct CDR3 sequences, 30% to 35% of them seen only once. Sequencing was performed on blood. The receptors originated from a woman aged 30 to 39 in good health.

As DNA, the CDR3 is TGTGCCAGCAGCTTAGGGGTTTGGGATGAGCAGTTCTTC. Translated: CASSLGVWDEQFF. The chain joins TRBV7-9 to TRBJ2-1; D is unresolved. Germline-derived CDR1 and CDR2 are SEHNR and FQNEAQ (reference sequence). The germline V and J ends were trimmed by 1 base and 8 bases, with 9 bases remaining between them. The CDR3 has 13 amino acids.

The sample holds many counts of this clonotype. The rearrangement uses TRBV12-3 or TRBV12-4 and TRBJ2-7; D is unresolved. Trimming shortened V by 6 bases and J by 0 bases, and 15 bases separated the two germline ends. The CDR3 totals 15 residues. Written as DNA, the CDR3 is TGTGCCAGCAGCCTTAGTAGGGTCCCCTCCTACGAGCAGTACTTC. Translation: CASSLSRVPSYEQYF.

The J gene is TRBJ1-2, the V gene TRBV20-1, with D unclear. Looked up from germline, CDR1 is DFQATT and CDR2 is SNEGSKA (reference sequence). The length of the CDR3 is 15 residues. The V and J ends lost 2 bases and 4 bases respectively, with 17 bases between them. CDR3 sequence reads: CSARRTGSWIYGYTF. As DNA, the CDR3 is TGCAGTGCTAGAAGGACGGGTTCGTGGATCTATGGCTACACCTTC.

This chain connects TRBV6-1 to TRBJ2-1; 12 bases fit TRBD2. Germline loops: CDR1 MNHNS, CDR2 SASEGT. This CDR3 spans 15 amino acids. J lost 8 bases, V lost 6 bases, and 8 bases had no gene match. The DNA for the CDR3 is TGTGCCAGCAGAGTGACTAGCGGGAGTCGCGATGAGCAGTTCTTC. This encodes CASRVTSGSRDEQFF.

The V gene is TRBV24-1, the J gene TRBJ2-5; D uncertain. This CDR3 contains 14 residues. CDR1 KGHDR and CDR2 SFDVKD come from the germline V gene. With 1 base removed from V and 7 bases from J, the gap between germline ends came to 12 bases. This CDR3 reads CATSDLFLPGTQYF. The CDR3 coding sequence is TGTGCCACCAGTGATTTATTCCTCCCGGGGACCCAGTACTTC.

This CDR3 reads CASSLADIAGGANNEQFF. CDR3 nucleotides: TGTGCCAGCAGCTTAGCGGATATAGCGGGGGGGGCAAACAATGAGCAGTTCTTC. The chain has TRBV2 and TRBJ2-1; the match to TRBD2 covers 11 bases. Losses at the gene ends were 6 bases for V and 5 bases for J; bases not matched to a gene: 15. CDR1 and CDR2 from the germline V gene are SNHLY and FYNNEI. The CDR3 is made up of 18 amino acids.

To note about this clonotype: This may come from a read error, since a much larger clone is one base off. The chain couples TRBV29-1 to TRBJ2-2, with D maybe TRBD2 (5 bases). CDR1 and CDR2 from the germline V gene are SQVTM and ANQGSEA. The CDR3 is 14 residues long. CDR3 coding DNA: TGCAGTGCCGGTCGGGGAAAGAACACCGGGGAGCGGTTTTTT. This sequence encodes CSAGRGKNTGERFF.

This chain connects TRBV27 to TRBJ2-1; a weak D match, TRBD2 (5 bases). The CDR3 contains 12 residues. In germline, CDR1 is MNHEY, CDR2 SMNVEV (reference sequence). Trimming removed 6 bases from V and 6 bases from J, with 9 bases in between. The CDR3 DNA reads TGTGCCAGCAGCGCGGGCACCAATGAGCAGTTCTTC. This encodes CASSAGTNEQFF.

The rearrangement uses TRBV12-3 or TRBV12-4 and TRBJ2-3; D uncertain. The V and J ends lost 0 bases and 2 bases respectively, with 18 bases between them. The length of the CDR3 is 18 residues. The CDR3 region has the DNA TGTGCCAGCAGTTTAGCGCTCTTGATGCGTTCCTACACAGATACGCAGTATTTT. This sequence encodes CASSLALLMRSYTDTQYF.

This clonotype was recorded a few times. The chain combines TRBV9 with TRBJ2-5, with 13 bases that match TRBD2. Germline V gives CDR1 SGDLS, CDR2 YYNGEE. With V trimmed by 0 bases and J by 5 bases, 7 bases remained unmatched. This CDR3 region has 17 residues. CDR3 region: CASSVAPLLAGGETQYF. The CDR3 DNA is TGTGCCAGCAGCGTAGCTCCCCTACTAGCGGGAGGGGAGACCCAGTACTTC.

This clonotype showed up just once. One junction end disagrees with the germline gene, perhaps due to a read error. The chain has TRBV3-1 and TRBJ2-1; 12 bases are shared with TRBD2. The CDR3 contains 18 residues. CDR1 is LGHDT, CDR2 YNNKEL, per germline (reference sequence). The CDR3 protein is CASSQGLAGGWGYNKQFF. The CDR3, as DNA: TGTGCCAGCAGCCAAGGGCTAGCGGGAGGGTGGGGTTACAATAAGCAGTTCTTC.

The chain uses TRBV5-1 and TRBJ2-3; 9 nucleotides align to TRBD1. Germline CDR1 SGHRS, CDR2 YFSETQ. The CDR3 has 15 residues. The V segment lost 4 bases and the J segment 3 bases; nucleotides outside the gene matches: 6. CDR3 loop: CASSQDRGDTDTQYF. The CDR3 DNA sequence: TGCGCCAGCAGCCAGGACAGGGGTGATACAGATACGCAGTATTTT. The entire variable domain, with the rest obtained from reference TRBV5-1 and TRBJ2-3, is as follows: KAGVTQTPRYLIKTRGQQVTLSCSPISGHRSVSWYQQTPGQGLQFLFEYFSETQRNKGNFPGRFSGRQFSNSRSEMNVSTLELGDSALYLCASSQDRGDTDTQYFGPGTRLTVL.

The sample holds a few counts of this clonotype. The CDR3 coding sequence is TGTGCCAGCAGTTCACTCATCCGACAGGGGGACGAGCAGTACTTC. Protein: CASSSLIRQGDEQYF. The chain is built from TRBV27 and TRBJ2-7, with 9 bases aligning to TRBD1. Germline CDR1 MNHEY, CDR2 SMNVEV (reference sequence). V trimming: 4 bases; J trimming: 5 bases; junction bases outside the gene matches: 9. This CDR3 region has 15 residues.

This chain joins TRBV7-2 and TRBJ2-7, with D maybe TRBD2 (6 bases). The CDR3 length is 15 residues. The germline gives CDR1 SGHTA, CDR2 FQGNSA. V was clipped by 5 bases and J by 1 base, with 15 bases between them. In DNA, the CDR3 is TGTGCCAGCAGCGAAACCGGGACTGAATCCTACGAGCAGTACTTC. This sequence encodes CASSETGTESYEQYF.

This clonotype was counted a few times. The chain has TRBV15 and TRBJ2-7; 8 positions match TRBD2. The J segment lost 3 bases and the V segment lost 7 bases, leaving 8 bases of the junction unmatched. The CDR3 contains 14 residues. The germline V gene encodes CDR1 LNHNV and CDR2 YYDKDF (reference sequence). This CDR3 reads CATNQAGANYEQYF. CDR3 DNA sequence: TGTGCCACCAACCAAGCGGGAGCCAACTACGAGCAGTACTTC.

This chain uses TRBV5-1 with TRBJ1-1; 7 bases align to TRBD1. J lost 4 bases, V lost 4 bases, and 13 bases had no gene match. Germline CDR1 SGHRS, CDR2 YFSETQ. This CDR3 has 16 amino acids. The CDR3 nucleotides are TGCGCCAGCAGCGAGACTAAAAAAGGGGGCCTCACTGAAGCTTTCTTT. This codes for CASSETKKGGLTEAFF. Full variable domain (remainder filled in from reference TRBV5-1 and TRBJ1-1): KAGVTQTPRYLIKTRGQQVTLSCSPISGHRSVSWYQQTPGQGLQFLFEYFSETQRNKGNFPGRFSGRQFSNSRSEMNVSTLELGDSALYLCASSETKKGGLTEAFFGQGTRLTVV.

This clonotype was observed many times. The chain joins TRBV5-1 to TRBJ2-1; possibly TRBD1 for D (6 bases). The CDR3 has 15 amino acids. Between the trimmed V and J ends, which lost 4 bases and 4 bases, there was a span of 15 bases. CDR1 SGHRS and CDR2 YFSETQ come from the germline V gene. CDR3 protein: CASSLQGSGYNEQFF. The CDR3 nucleotides read TGCGCCAGCAGCCTACAGGGCTCGGGATACAATGAGCAGTTCTTC.